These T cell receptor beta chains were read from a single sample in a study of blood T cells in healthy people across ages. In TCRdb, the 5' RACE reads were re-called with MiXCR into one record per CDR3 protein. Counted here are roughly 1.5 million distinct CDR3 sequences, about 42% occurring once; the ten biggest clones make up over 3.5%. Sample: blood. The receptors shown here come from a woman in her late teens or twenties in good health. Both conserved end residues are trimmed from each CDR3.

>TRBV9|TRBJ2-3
ASSVVKGSDTQY
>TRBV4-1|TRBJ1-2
ASSQVDVDYGYT
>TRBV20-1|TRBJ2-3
SAPTGGATDTQY
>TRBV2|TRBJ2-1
ASSPGTADNEQF
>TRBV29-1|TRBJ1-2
SAHGGVSYT
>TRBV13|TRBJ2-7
ASSLGPAFGNYEQY
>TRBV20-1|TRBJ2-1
SARGTGLGGEQF
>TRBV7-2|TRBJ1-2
ASSSGQDYGYT
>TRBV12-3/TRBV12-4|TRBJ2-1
ASAGSGRKNEQF
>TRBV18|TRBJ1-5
ASSPGQGMFGSNQPQH
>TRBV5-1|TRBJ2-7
ASSGWTGSTYEQY
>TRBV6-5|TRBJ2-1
ASSYSIWGGSQPGEQF
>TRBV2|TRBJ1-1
ASSVSSDTEAF
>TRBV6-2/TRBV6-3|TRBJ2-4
ASSYAGRAGNIQY
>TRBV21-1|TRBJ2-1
ARILATHEQF
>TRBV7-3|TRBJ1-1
ASSPDRVIAEAF
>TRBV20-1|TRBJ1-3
SARKDRVSGNTIY
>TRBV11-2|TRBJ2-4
ASSPQLAGVLY
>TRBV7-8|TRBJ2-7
ASSTTLETYEQY
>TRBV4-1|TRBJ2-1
ASSYMGPVPEQF
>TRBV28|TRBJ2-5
ASRPPGQGLLQY
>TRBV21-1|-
ARMGWGQETYEQY
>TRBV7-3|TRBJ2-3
ASSNPLAGLITDTQY
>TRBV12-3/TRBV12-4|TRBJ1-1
ASSLASAGGGTEAF
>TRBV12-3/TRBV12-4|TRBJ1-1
ASGTGVATEAF
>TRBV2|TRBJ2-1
ASTSWSSGRFEQF
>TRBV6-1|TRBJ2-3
ASSEVPGGLSPDTQY
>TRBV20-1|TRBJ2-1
SARPSLEKEQF
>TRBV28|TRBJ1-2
ASSSVAYYGYT
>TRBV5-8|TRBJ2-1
ASSLGALAMDEQF
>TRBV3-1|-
ASSQDRLAGSDEQY
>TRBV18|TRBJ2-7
ASSPPGTGRDEQY
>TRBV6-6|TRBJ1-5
ASGPSRQH
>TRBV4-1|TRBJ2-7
ASSQATGASYEQY
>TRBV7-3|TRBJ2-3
ASSLTKGTSGLTDTQY
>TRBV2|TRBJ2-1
ASSEAREITLSYNEQF
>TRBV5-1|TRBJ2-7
ASSARRTGLDEQY
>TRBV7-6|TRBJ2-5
ASSSAPGHREETQY
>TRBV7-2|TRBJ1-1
ASSLRTGRATEAF
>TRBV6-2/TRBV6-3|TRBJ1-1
ASTWSENTEAF
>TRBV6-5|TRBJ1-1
ASSYSVRGSTEAF
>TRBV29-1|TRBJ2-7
SVEGLALRYEQY
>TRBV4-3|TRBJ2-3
ASSPTSGASRTDTQY
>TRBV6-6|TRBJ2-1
ASSHRDRGLNEQF